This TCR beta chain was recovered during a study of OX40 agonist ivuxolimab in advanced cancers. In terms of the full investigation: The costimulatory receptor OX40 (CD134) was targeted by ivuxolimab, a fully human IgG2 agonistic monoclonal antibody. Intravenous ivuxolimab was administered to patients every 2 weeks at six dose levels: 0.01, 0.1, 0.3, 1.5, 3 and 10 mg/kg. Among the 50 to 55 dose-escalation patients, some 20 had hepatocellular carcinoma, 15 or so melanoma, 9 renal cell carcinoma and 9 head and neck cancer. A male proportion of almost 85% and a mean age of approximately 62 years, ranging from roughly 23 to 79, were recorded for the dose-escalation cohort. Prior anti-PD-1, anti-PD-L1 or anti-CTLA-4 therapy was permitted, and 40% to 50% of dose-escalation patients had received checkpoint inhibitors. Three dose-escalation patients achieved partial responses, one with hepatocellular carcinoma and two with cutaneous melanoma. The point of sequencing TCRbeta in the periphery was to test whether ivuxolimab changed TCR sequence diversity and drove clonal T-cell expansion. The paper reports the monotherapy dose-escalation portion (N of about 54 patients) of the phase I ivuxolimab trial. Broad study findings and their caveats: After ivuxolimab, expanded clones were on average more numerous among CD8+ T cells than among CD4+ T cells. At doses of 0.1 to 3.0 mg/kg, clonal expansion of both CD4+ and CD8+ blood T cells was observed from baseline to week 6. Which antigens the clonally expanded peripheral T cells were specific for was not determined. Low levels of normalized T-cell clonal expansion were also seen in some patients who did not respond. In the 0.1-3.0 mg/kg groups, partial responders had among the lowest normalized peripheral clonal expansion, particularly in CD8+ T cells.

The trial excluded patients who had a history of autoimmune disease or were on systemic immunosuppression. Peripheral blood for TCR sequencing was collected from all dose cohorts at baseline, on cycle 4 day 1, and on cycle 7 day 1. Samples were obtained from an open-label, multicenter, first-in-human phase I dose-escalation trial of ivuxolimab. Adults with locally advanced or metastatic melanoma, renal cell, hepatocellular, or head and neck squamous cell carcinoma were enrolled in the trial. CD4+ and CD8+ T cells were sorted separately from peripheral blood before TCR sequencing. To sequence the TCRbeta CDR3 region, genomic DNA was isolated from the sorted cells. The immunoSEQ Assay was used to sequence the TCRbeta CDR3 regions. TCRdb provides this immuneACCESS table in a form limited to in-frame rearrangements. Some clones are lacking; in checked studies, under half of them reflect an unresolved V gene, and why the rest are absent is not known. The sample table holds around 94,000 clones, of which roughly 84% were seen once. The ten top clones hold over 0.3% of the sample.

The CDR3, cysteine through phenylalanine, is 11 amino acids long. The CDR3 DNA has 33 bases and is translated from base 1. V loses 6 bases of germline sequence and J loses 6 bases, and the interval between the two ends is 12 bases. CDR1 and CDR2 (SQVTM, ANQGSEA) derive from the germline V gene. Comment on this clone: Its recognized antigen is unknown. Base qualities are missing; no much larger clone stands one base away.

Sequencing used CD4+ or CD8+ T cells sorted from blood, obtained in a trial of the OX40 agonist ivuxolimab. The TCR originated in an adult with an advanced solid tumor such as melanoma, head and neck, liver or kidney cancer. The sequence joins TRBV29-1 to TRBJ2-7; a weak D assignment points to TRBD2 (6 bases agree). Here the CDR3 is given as CSVAAGSEQYF. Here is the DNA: TGCAGCGTCGCCGCGGGAAGCGAGCAGTACTTC.